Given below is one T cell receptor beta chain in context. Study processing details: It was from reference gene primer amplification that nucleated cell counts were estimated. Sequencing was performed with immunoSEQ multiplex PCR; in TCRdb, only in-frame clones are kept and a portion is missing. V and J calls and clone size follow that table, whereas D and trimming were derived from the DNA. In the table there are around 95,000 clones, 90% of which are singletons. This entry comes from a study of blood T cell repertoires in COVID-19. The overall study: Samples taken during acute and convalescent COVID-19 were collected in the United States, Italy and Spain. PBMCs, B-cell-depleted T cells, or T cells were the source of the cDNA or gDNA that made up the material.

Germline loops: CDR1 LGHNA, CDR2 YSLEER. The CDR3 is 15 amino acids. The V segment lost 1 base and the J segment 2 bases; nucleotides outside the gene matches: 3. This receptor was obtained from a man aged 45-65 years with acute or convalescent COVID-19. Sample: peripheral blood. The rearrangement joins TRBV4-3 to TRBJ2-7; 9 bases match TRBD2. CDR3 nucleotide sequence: TGCGCCAGCAGCCAAGGACTAGCGGAAGCCTACGAGCAGTACTTC. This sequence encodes CASSQGLAEAYEQYF.